A selection of T cell receptor beta chains follows, all from one sample in a study of T cell responses to AZD1222 COVID-19 vaccine. The method was immunoSEQ multiplex PCR; TCRdb's version includes in-frame clones alone and lacks a portion of them. The sample shows roughly 120,000 clones, roughly 90% of them seen only once. The starting material was peripheral blood, obtained on day 0 of AZD1222 vaccination. These receptors were obtained from an adult in good health. The CDR3 runs from the conserved cysteine through the conserved F or W. The D gene is left open where the match is weak. Not every row has a clone size; where given, it reads once, few, many or a size class.

j_call: TRBJ1-6
v_call: TRBV30
d_call: NA
clone_size: NA
cdr3_aa: CAWSDLRSGGNSPLHF
cdr3_nt: TGTGCCTGGAGTGATCTACGTTCGGGCGGTAATTCACCCCTCCACTTT

j_call: TRBJ2-4
v_call: TRBV6-6
d_call: NA
clone_size: NA
cdr3_aa: CASSKGTGGRSNIQYF
cdr3_nt: TGTGCCAGCAGTAAAGGGACAGGCGGGAGGTCGAACATTCAGTACTTC

j_call: TRBJ2-1
v_call: TRBV29-1
d_call: NA
clone_size: NA
cdr3_aa: CSVEDLWVNNEQFF
cdr3_nt: TGCAGCGTTGAAGATCTTTGGGTCAACAATGAGCAGTTCTTC

j_call: TRBJ2-2
v_call: TRBV18
d_call: TRBD1
clone_size: NA
cdr3_aa: CASSPQGDTGELFF
cdr3_nt: TGTGCCAGCTCACCCCAGGGGGACACCGGGGAGCTGTTTTTT

j_call: TRBJ2-3
v_call: TRBV6-5
d_call: NA
clone_size: NA
cdr3_aa: CASSYELARDTQYF
cdr3_nt: TGTGCCAGCAGTTACGAGCTAGCAAGAGATACGCAGTATTTT

j_call: TRBJ2-1
v_call: TRBV28
d_call: TRBD2
clone_size: NA
cdr3_aa: CASSFGQGGIYNEQFF
cdr3_nt: TGTGCCAGCAGTTTCGGCCAGGGAGGGATATACAATGAGCAGTTCTTC

j_call: TRBJ1-3
v_call: TRBV6-5
d_call: TRBD1
clone_size: NA
cdr3_aa: CASSLDRDSGNTIYF
cdr3_nt: TGTGCCAGCAGCCTCGACAGGGACTCTGGAAACACCATATATTTT

j_call: TRBJ2-7
v_call: TRBV6-5
d_call: TRBD2
clone_size: NA
cdr3_aa: CASSRLAGLYEQYF
cdr3_nt: TGTGCCAGCAGTAGACTAGCGGGGCTTTACGAGCAGTACTTC

j_call: TRBJ2-6
v_call: TRBV28
d_call: NA
clone_size: NA
cdr3_aa: CASKKTGPGANVLTF
cdr3_nt: TGTGCCAGCAAAAAGACAGGACCTGGGGCCAACGTCCTGACTTTC

j_call: TRBJ2-7
v_call: TRBV10-3
d_call: NA
clone_size: few
cdr3_aa: CAISESSSYEQYF
cdr3_nt: TGTGCCATCAGTGAGTCAAGTTCCTACGAGCAGTACTTC

j_call: TRBJ2-7
v_call: TRBV5-4
d_call: TRBD2
clone_size: NA
cdr3_aa: CASSWALAGERGYEQYF
cdr3_nt: TGTGCCAGCAGCTGGGCCCTAGCGGGAGAAAGGGGCTACGAGCAGTACTTC

j_call: TRBJ1-1
v_call: TRBV19
d_call: NA
clone_size: few
cdr3_aa: CASSPGKNTEAFF
cdr3_nt: TGTGCCAGTAGCCCTGGGAAGAACACTGAAGCTTTCTTT